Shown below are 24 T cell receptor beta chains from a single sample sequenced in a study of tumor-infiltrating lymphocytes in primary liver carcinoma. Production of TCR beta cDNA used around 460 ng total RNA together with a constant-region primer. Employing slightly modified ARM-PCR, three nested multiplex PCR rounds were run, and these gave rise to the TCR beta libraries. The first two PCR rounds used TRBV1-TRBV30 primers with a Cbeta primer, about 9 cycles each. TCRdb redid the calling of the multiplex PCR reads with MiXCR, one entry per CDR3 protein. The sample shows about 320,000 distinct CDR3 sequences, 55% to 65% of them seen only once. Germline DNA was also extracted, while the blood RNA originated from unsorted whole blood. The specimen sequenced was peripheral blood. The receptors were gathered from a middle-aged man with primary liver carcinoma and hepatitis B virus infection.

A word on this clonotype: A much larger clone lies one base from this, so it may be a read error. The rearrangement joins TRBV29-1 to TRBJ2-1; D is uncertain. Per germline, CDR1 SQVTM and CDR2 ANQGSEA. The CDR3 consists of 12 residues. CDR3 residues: CRVVRALDEQFF. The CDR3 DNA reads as TGCAGGGTTGTTAGAGCTTTGGATGAGCAGTTCTTC.

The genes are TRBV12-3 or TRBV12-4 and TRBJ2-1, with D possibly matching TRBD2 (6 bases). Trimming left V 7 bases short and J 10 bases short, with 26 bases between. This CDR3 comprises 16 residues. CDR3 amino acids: CASISQAGLPPNEQFF. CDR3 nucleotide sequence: TGTGCCAGCATCTCTCAAGCGGGTCTTCCGCCCAACGAGCAGTTCTTC.

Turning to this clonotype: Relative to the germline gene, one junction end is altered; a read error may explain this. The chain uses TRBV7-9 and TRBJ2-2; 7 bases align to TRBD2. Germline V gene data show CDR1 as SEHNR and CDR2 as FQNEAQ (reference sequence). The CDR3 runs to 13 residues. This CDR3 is CVSSLAGSGELFF. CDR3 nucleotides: TGTGTCAGCAGCTTAGCGGGCTCCGGGGAGCTGTTTTTT.

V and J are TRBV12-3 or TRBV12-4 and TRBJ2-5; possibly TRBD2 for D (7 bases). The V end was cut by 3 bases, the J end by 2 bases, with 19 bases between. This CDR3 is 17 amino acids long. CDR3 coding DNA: TGTGCCAGCAGTTTTCGTAGGGGGGGGAGAGTTCAAGAGACCCAGTACTTC. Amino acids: CASSFRRGGRVQETQYF.

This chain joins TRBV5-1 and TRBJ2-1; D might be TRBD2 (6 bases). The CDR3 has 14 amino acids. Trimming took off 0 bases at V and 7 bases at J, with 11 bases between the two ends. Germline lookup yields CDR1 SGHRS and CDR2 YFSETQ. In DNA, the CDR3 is TGCGCCAGCAGCTTGGTAGCGGAAGGGAATGAGCAGTTCTTC. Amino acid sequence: CASSLVAEGNEQFF.

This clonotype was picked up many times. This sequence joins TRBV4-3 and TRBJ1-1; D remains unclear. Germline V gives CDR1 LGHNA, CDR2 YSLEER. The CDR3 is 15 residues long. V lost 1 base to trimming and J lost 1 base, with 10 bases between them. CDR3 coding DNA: TGCGCCAGCAGCCAAGGCCTTGGATCGAACACTGAAGCTTTCTTT. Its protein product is CASSQGLGSNTEAFF.

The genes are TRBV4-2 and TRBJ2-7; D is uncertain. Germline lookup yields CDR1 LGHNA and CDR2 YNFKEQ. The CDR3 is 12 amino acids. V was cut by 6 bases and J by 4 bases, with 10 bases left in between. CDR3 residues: CASREDAYEQYF. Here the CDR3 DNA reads TGTGCCAGCAGAGAGGACGCGTACGAGCAGTACTTC.

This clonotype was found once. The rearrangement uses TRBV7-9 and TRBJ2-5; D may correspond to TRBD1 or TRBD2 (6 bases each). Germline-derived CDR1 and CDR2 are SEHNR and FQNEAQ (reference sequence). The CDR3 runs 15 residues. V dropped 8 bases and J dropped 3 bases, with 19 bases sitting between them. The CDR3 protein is CASGPRGRDKETQYF. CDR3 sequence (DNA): TGTGCCAGCGGCCCCCGGGGGCGGGACAAAGAGACCCAGTACTTC.

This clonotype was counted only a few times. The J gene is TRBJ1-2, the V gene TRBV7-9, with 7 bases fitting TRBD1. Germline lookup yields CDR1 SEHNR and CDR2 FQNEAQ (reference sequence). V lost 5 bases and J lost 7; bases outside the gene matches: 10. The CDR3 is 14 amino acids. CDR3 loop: CASSPYWTGPGYTF. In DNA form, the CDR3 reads TGTGCCAGCAGCCCCTACTGGACAGGTCCTGGCTACACCTTC.

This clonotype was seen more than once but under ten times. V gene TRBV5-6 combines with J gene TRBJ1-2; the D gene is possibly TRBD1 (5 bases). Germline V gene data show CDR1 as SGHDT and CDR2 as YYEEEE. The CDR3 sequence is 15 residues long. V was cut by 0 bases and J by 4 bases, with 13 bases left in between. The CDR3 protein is CASSLGRGRSYGYTF. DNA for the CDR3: TGTGCCAGCAGCTTGGGCCGGGGGAGGTCCTATGGCTACACCTTC.

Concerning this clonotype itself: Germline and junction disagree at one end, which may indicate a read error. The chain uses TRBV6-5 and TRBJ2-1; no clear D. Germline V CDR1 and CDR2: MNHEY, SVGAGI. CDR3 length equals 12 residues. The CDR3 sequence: CDSRRHVNEQFF. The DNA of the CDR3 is TGTGACAGCAGAAGACACGTGAATGAGCAGTTCTTC.

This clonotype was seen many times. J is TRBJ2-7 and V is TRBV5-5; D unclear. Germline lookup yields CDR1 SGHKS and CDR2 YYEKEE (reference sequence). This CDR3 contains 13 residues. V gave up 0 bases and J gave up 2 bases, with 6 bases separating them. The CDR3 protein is CASSLGPPYEQYF. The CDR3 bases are TGTGCCAGCAGCTTGGGGCCCCCCTACGAGCAGTACTTC. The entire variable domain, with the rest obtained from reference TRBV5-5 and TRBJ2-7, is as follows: DAGVTQSPTHLIKTRGQQVTLRCSPISGHKSVSWYQQVLGQGPQFIFQYYEKEERGRGNFPDRFSARQFPNYSSELNVNALLLGDSALYLCASSLGPPYEQYFGPGTRLTVT.

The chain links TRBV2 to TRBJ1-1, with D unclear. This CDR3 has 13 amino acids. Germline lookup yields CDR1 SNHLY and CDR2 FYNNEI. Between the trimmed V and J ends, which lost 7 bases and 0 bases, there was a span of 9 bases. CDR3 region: CASIRVVNTEAFF. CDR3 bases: TGTGCCAGCATCCGGGTGGTGAACACTGAAGCTTTCTTT.

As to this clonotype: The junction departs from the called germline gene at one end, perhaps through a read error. CDR3 protein: CTSIPGGRGVFTEAFF. The CDR3 DNA sequence: TGTACCAGCATCCCGGGGGGCAGGGGTGTATTCACTGAAGCTTTCTTT. V usage is TRBV5-6 and J usage is TRBJ1-1, with D perhaps matching TRBD1 (6 bases). Germline V gene sequence: CDR1 SGHDT, CDR2 YYEEEE. This CDR3 has 16 amino acids.

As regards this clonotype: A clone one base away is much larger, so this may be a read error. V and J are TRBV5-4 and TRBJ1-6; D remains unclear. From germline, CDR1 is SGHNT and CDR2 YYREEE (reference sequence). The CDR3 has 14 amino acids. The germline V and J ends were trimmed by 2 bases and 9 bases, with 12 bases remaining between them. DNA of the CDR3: TGTGCCAGCAGCTTACGAGAGGAGGGTTCACCCCTCCACTTT. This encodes CASSLREEGSPLHF.

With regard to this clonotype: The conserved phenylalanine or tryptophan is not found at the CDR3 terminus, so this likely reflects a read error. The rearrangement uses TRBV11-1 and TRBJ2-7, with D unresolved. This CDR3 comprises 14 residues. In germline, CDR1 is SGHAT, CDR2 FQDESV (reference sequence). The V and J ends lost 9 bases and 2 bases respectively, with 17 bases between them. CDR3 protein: CASSQEWLTYEQYS. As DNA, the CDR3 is TGTGCCAGTAGCCAGGAGTGGCTCACCTACGAGCAGTACTCC.

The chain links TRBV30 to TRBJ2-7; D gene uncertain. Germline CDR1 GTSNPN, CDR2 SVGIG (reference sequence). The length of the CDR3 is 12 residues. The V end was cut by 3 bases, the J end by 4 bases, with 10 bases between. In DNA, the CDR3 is TGTGCCTGGAGAGTATCCCCTTACGAGCAGTACTTC. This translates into CAWRVSPYEQYF.

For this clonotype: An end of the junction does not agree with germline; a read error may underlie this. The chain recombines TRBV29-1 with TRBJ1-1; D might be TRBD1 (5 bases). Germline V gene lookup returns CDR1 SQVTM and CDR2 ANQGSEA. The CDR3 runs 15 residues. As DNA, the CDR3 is TGCAGCGCTGCCCCAGGGTGGGGGATGAACACTGAAGCTTCCTTT. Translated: CSAAPGWGMNTEASF. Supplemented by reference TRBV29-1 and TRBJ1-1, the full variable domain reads SAVISQKPSRDICQRGTSLTIQCQVDSQVTMMFWYRQQPGQSLTLIATANQGSEATYESGFVIDKFPISRPNLTFSTLTVSNMSPEDSSIYLCSAAPGWGMNTEASFGQGTRLTVV.

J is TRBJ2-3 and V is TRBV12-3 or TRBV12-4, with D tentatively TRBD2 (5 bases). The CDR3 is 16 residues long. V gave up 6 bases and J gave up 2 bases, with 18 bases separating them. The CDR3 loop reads CASRLVGASFTDTQYF. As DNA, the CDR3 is TGTGCCAGCAGACTAGTGGGAGCGAGCTTCACAGATACGCAGTATTTT.

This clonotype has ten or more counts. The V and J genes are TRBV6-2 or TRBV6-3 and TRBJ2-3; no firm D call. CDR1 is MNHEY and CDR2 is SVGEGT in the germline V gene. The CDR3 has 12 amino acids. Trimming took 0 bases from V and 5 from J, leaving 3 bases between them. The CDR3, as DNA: TGTGCCAGCAGTTACTCGAAAGATACGCAGTATTTT. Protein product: CASSYSKDTQYF.

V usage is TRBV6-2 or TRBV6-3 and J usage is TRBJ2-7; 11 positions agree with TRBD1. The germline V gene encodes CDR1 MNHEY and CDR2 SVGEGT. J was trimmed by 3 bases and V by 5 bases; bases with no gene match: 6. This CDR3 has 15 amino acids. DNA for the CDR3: TGTGCCAGCAGTACGGACAGGGGGCCCGTCTACGAGCAGTACTTC. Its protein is CASSTDRGPVYEQYF.

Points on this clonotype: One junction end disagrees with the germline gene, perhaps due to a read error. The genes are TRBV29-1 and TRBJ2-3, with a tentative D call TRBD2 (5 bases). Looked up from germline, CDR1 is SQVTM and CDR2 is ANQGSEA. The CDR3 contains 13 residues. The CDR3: CSVDLGSTDTQYF. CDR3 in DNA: TGCAGCGTGGACTTAGGAAGCACAGATACGCAGTATTTC.

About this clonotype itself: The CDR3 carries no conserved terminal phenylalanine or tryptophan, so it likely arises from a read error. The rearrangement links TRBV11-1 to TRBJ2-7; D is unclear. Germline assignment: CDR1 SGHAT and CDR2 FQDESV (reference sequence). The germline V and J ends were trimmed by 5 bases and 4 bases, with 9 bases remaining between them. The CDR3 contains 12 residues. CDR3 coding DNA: TGTGCCAGCAGCCGTGATGGGTACGAGCAGTACTAC. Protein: CASSRDGYEQYY.

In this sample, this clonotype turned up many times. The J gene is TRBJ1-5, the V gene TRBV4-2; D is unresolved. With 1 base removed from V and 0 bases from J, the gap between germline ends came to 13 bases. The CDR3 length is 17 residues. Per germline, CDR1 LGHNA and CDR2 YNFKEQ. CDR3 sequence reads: CASSQATASYSNQPQHF. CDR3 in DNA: TGTGCCAGCAGCCAAGCAACAGCCTCCTATAGCAATCAGCCCCAGCATTTT.